The T cell receptor (beta chain) under discussion was sequenced for a study of tumor and adjacent non-tumor tissue in lung cancer. The CDR3 spans 12 residues. The V gene end was trimmed by 5 bases and the J gene end by 6 bases; junction bases not matched to a gene: 3. CDR1 and CDR2 from the germline V gene are SEHNR and FQNEAQ (reference sequence). RNA was extracted from bulk tissue without any cell sorting. The normal lung tissue was taken more than 3 cm from the tumor edge. Three rounds of nested PCR, following a modified ARM-PCR protocol, produced the TCRbeta library. TCRdb re-analysed the multiplex PCR reads in MiXCR, keeping a single row per CDR3 protein. The sample includes approximately 90,000 distinct CDR3 sequences, about 77% of them seen just once. Ten or more counts support this clonotype.

The chain employs TRBV7-9 and TRBJ1-2; 7 bases are shared with TRBD1. Sequencing was done on a sample of distant non-tumor lung tissue. The sequence came from a woman aged 45-65 years with non-small cell lung cancer. CDR3 protein: CASSQDRDGYTF. As DNA, the CDR3 is TGTGCCAGCAGCCAAGACAGGGATGGCTACACCTTC. Looking up the rest from reference TRBV7-9 and TRBJ1-2 gives the full variable domain: DTGVSQNPRHKITKRGQNVTFRCDPISEHNRLYWYRQTLGQGPEFLTYFQNEAQLEKSRLLSDRFSAERPKGSFSTLEIQRTEQGDSAMYLCASSQDRDGYTFGSGTRLTVV.